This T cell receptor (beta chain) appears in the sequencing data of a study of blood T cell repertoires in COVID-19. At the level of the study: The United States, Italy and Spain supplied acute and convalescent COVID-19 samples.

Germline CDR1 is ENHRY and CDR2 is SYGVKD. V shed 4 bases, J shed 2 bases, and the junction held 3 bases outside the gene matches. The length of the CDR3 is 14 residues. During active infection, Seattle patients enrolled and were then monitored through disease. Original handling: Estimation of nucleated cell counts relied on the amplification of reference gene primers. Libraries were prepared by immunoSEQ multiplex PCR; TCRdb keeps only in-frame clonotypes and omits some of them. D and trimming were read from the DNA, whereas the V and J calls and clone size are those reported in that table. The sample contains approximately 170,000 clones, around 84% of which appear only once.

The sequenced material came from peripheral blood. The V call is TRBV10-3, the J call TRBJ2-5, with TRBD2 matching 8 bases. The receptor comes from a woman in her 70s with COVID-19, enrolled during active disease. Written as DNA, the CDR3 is TGTGCCATCAGTGTGCGGGGGGAACAAGAGACCCAGTACTTC. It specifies CAISVRGEQETQYF.